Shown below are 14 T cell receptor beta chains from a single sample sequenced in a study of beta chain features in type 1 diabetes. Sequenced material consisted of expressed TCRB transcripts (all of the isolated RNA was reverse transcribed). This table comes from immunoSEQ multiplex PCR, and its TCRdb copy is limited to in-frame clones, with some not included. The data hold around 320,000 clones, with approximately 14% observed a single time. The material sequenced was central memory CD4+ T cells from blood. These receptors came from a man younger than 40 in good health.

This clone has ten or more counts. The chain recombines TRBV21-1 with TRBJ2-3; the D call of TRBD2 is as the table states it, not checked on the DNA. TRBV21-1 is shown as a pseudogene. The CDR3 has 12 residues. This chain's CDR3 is CASRRSTDTQYF. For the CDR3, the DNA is TGTGCCAGCAGGAGGAGCACAGATACGCAGTATTTT.

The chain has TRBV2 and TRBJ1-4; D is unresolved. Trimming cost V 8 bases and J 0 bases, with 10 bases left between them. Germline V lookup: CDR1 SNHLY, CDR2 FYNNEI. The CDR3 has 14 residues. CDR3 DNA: TGTGCCAGCTTTTACCAGTCAACTAATGAAAAACTGTTTTTT. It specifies CASFYQSTNEKLFF.

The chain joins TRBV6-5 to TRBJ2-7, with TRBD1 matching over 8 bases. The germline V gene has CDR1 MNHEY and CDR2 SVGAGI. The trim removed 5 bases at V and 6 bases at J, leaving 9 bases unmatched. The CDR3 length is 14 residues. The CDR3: CASSRRTGKGEQYV. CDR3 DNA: TGTGCCAGCAGTCGGCGGACAGGGAAGGGCGAGCAGTACGTC.

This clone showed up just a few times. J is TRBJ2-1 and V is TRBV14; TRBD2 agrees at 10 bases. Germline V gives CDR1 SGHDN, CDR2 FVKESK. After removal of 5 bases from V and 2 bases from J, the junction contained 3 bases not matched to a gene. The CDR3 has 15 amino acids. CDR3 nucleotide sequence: TGTGCCAGCAGCTGGAGCGGGAGGGCCTACAATGAGCAGTTCTTC. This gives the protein CASSWSGRAYNEQFF.

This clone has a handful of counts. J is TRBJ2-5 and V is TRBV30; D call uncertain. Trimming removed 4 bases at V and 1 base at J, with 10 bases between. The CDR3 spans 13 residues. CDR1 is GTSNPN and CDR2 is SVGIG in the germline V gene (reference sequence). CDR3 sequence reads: CAWNRRAQETQYF. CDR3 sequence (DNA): TGTGCCTGGAACCGTAGGGCCCAAGAGACCCAGTACTTC.

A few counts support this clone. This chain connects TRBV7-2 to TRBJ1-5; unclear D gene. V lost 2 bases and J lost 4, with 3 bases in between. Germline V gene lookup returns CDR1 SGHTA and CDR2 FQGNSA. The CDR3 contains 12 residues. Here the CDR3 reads CASSLPNQPQHF. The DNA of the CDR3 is TGTGCCAGCAGCTTACCTAATCAGCCCCAGCATTTT.

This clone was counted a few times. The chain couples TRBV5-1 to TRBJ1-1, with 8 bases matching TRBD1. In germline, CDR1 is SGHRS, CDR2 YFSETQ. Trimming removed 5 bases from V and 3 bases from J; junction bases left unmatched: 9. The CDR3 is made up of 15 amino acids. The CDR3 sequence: CASRAGGGLYTEAFF. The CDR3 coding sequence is TGCGCCAGCAGGGCAGGGGGCGGTCTGTACACTGAAGCTTTCTTT.

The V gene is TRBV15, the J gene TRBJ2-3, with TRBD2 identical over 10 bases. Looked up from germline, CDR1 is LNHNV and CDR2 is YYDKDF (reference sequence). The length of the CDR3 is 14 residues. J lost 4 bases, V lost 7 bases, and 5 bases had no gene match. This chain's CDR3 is CATTTGLAADTQYF. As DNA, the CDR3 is TGTGCCACCACTACCGGACTAGCGGCAGATACGCAGTATTTT.

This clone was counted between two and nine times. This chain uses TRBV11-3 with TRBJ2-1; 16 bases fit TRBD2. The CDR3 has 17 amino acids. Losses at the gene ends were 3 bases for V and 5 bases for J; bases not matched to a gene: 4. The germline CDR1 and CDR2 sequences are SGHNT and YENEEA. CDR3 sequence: CASSLGLAGGLNNEQFF. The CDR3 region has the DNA TGTGCCAGCAGCTTGGGACTAGCGGGGGGGCTGAACAATGAGCAGTTCTTC.

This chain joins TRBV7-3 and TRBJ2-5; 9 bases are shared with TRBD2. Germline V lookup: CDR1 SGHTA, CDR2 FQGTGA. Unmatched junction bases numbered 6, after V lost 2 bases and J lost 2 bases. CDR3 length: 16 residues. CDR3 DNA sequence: TGTGCCAGCAGCTTAGGACCCACTAGCGGGCAAGAGACCCAGTACTTC. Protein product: CASSLGPTSGQETQYF.

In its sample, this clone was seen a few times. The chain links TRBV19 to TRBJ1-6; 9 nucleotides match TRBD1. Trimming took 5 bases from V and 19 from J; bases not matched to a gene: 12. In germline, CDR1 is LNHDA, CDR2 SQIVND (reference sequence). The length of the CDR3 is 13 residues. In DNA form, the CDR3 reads TGTGCCAGTAGTCCAACGACAGGGGGAATGGTTCACTTT. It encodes CASSPTTGGMVHF.

This CDR3 is CARGDRGQETQYF. CDR3 in DNA: TGTGCCAGGGGGGACAGGGGACAAGAGACCCAGTACTTC. V is TRBV2 and J is TRBJ2-5, with 10 bases identical to TRBD1. The length of the CDR3 is 13 residues. The junction had 3 bases not matched to a gene; V was cut back by 9 bases and J by 2 bases. Germline V gene data show CDR1 as SNHLY and CDR2 as FYNNEI.

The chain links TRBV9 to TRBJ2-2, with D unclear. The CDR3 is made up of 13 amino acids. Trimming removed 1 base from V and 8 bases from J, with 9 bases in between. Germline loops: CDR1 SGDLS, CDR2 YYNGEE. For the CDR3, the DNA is TGTGCCAGCAGCGTATCCGAATCTGGGGAGCTGTTTTTT. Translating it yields CASSVSESGELFF.

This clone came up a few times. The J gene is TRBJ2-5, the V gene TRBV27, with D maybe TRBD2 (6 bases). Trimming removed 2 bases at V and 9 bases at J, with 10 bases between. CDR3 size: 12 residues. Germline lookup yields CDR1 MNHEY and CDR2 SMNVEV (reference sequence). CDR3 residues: CASSLQGGAQYF. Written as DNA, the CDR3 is TGTGCCAGCAGTTTACAAGGAGGGGCCCAGTACTTC.